A selection of T cell receptor beta chains follows, all from one sample in a study of blood T cell repertoires in COVID-19. TCRdb's table, derived via immunoSEQ multiplex PCR, lists solely in-frame clones and lacks some. The data show under 300,000 clones, roughly 84% seen once. Sequenced sample: peripheral blood. These receptors came from a woman aged 40-49 years who had recovered from COVID-19. CDR3s include the opening cysteine and the closing phenylalanine or tryptophan. Each record gives: CDR3 protein, CDR3 DNA, V gene, J gene, clone size, D gene. A D gene is named only where the DNA matches it firmly. Only part of the rows carry a size: once, few, many, or a class if the clone is expanded.

CASSEGGLSSPLHF	TGCGCCAGCAGTGAGGGTGGTTTGAGTTCACCCCTCCACTTT	TRBV10-2	TRBJ1-6	NA	NA
CASRQGGVGNQPQHF	TGTGCCAGCAGACAGGGAGGGGTGGGCAATCAGCCCCAGCATTTT	TRBV2	TRBJ1-5	few	NA
CASSPRTIRSYEQYF	TGTGCCAGCAGTCCCCGGACAATCCGCTCCTACGAGCAGTACTTC	TRBV2	TRBJ2-7	NA	NA
CASRGGVSGNTIYF	TGTGCCAGCCGGGGCGGGGTCTCCGGAAACACCATATATTTT	TRBV6-5	TRBJ1-3	NA	NA
CASSTQTGHSPLHF	TGTGCCAGTAGTACACAGACAGGCCATTCACCCCTCCACTTT	TRBV19	TRBJ1-6	NA	NA
CASSQVLGGYSGNTIYF	TGTGCCAGCAGCCAAGTTCTGGGGGGTTACTCTGGAAACACCATATATTTT	TRBV3-1/TRBV3-2	TRBJ1-3	NA	NA
CASRDRGSGANVLTF	TGTGCCAGCAGAGACAGGGGTTCTGGGGCCAACGTCCTGACTTTC	TRBV9	TRBJ2-6	NA	TRBD1
CASRPGTAGDGYTF	TGCGCCAGCAGGCCAGGGACAGCAGGAGATGGCTACACCTTC	TRBV5-1	TRBJ1-2	few	TRBD1
CASSLSLAKNIQYF	TGCGCCAGCAGCTTAAGCTTAGCCAAAAACATTCAGTACTTC	TRBV5-1	TRBJ2-4	NA	NA
CASGPLDRGNTEAFF	TGTGCCAGCGGTCCCTTGGACAGGGGCAACACTGAAGCTTTCTTT	TRBV6-1	TRBJ1-1	NA	TRBD1
CASSVRGGEAGELFF	TGTGCCAGCAGCGTACGAGGGGGCGAAGCCGGGGAGCTGTTTTTT	TRBV9	TRBJ2-2	NA	TRBD1
CASSIGTGGTGELFF	TGTGCCAGTAGTATCGGAACCGGGGGCACCGGGGAGCTGTTTTTT	TRBV19	TRBJ2-2	few	NA
CASSAIRDTEAFF	TGTGCCAGCAGCGCCATCCGGGACACTGAAGCTTTCTTT	TRBV9	TRBJ1-1	NA	NA
CASSPITGSNYGYTF	TGTGCCAGCTCACCGATAACAGGGTCCAACTATGGCTACACCTTC	TRBV18	TRBJ1-2	NA	NA
CASSPGQGAQAFF	TGTGCCAGCTCACCAGGACAGGGGGCACAAGCTTTCTTT	TRBV18	TRBJ1-1	NA	TRBD1
CASSQGTGGRYGYTF	TGTGCCAGCAGCCAAGGGACAGGGGGCCGGTATGGCTACACCTTC	TRBV9	TRBJ1-2	NA	TRBD1
CSATGQGTGELFF	TGCAGCGCGACAGGACAGGGGACCGGGGAGCTGTTTTTT	TRBV29-1	TRBJ2-2	few	TRBD1
CASSDSRGATDTQYF	TGTGCCAGCAGTGACTCCCGGGGGGCAACAGATACGCAGTATTTT	TRBV6-4	TRBJ2-3	NA	NA
CASRPGTSYGYTF	TGTGCCAGCAGACCCGGGACAAGCTATGGCTACACCTTC	TRBV6-5	TRBJ1-2	NA	NA
CASSFKGGVAFF	TGTGCCAGCAGCTTTAAGGGGGGGGTGGCGTTCTTC	TRBV7-2	TRBJ2-1	NA	NA
CASSTNRADGSNYGYTF	TGTGCCAGTAGTACCAACAGGGCCGATGGTTCTAACTATGGCTACACCTTC	TRBV19	TRBJ1-2	many	NA
CASGGGTDTQYF	TGTGCCAGCGGAGGGGGCACAGATACGCAGTATTTT	TRBV5-4	TRBJ2-3	NA	NA
CASSDGGVQPQHF	TGTGCCAGCAGTGATGGGGGGGTTCAGCCCCAGCATTTT	TRBV25-1	TRBJ1-5	few	NA
CAWNSFGELFF	TGTGCCTGGAATAGCTTCGGGGAGCTGTTTTTT	TRBV30	TRBJ2-2	NA	NA
CASSDRENEQFF	TGTGCCAGCAGCGACAGGGAGAATGAGCAGTTCTTC	TRBV7-9	TRBJ2-1	NA	TRBD1
CASSAGTGGAKLFF	TGTGCCAGCAGTGCCGGGACAGGGGGCGCAAAACTGTTTTTT	TRBV11-2	TRBJ1-4	NA	TRBD1
CASSLEQGATYGYTF	TGCGCCAGCAGCTTGGAGCAGGGGGCGACCTATGGCTACACCTTC	TRBV5-1	TRBJ1-2	NA	TRBD1
CASSAGREQYF	TGTGCCAGCAGCGCAGGGCGAGAGCAGTACTTC	TRBV12-3/TRBV12-4	TRBJ2-7	NA	NA
CATSIGQQETQYF	TGTGCCACCAGCATAGGACAGCAAGAGACCCAGTACTTC	TRBV15	TRBJ2-5	NA	NA
CASSQGTGTGFGYTF	TGTGCCAGCAGCCAAGGAACCGGGACAGGGTTTGGCTACACCTTC	TRBV3-1/TRBV3-2	TRBJ1-2	NA	TRBD1
CASSFSPAGGQGEQFF	TGTGCCAGCAGCTTTTCCCCCGCGGGGGGGCAGGGGGAGCAGTTCTTC	TRBV11-2	TRBJ2-1	NA	TRBD2
CASSLMDNKGGYTF	TGTGCCAGCAGCTTAATGGACAACAAGGGTGGCTACACCTTC	TRBV7-2	TRBJ1-2	NA	NA
CASSLDRPYSNQPQHF	TGTGCCAGCAGTTTAGACAGACCATATAGCAATCAGCCCCAGCATTTT	TRBV28	TRBJ1-5	NA	NA
CASSQVGGEQYF	TGTGCCAGCAGCCAAGTCGGGGGCGAGCAGTACTTC	TRBV3-1/TRBV3-2	TRBJ2-7	NA	NA
CASSPTSAGGDTQYF	TGTGCTAGCAGCCCCACTAGCGCGGGTGGAGATACGCAGTATTTT	TRBV7-7	TRBJ2-3	NA	TRBD2
CASSRMRDSTNYGYTF	TGTGCCAGCAGTCGAATGAGGGACAGTACTAACTATGGCTACACCTTC	TRBV6-6	TRBJ1-2	NA	TRBD1
CASSFGPAVTGELFF	TGCGCCAGCAGCTTTGGCCCCGCCGTGACCGGGGAGCTGTTTTTT	TRBV5-1	TRBJ2-2	NA	NA
CASSYGLKIAGGADTQYF	TGTGCCAGCAGTTACGGTCTGAAAATAGCGGGGGGGGCAGATACGCAGTATTTT	TRBV6-2/TRBV6-3	TRBJ2-3	NA	TRBD2
CAVQTSGGHGGLQFF	TGTGCCGTACAGACTAGCGGGGGCCACGGCGGATTGCAGTTCTTC	TRBV19	TRBJ2-1	NA	TRBD2
CASSYGYQLPNEKLFF	TGTGCCAGCAGCTACGGATACCAACTACCTAATGAAAAACTGTTTTTT	TRBV7-2	TRBJ1-4	NA	NA
CASRIQADTEAFF	TGTGCCAGCAGGATACAGGCCGACACTGAAGCTTTCTTT	TRBV12-3/TRBV12-4	TRBJ1-1	NA	NA
CASSLTGNQPQHF	TGTGCCAGCAGCCTTACAGGGAATCAGCCCCAGCATTTT	TRBV7-9	TRBJ1-5	NA	NA
CASDLEGSGGAHTQYF	TGCGCCAGCGACCTTGAGGGTAGCGGGGGGGCTCATACGCAGTATTTT	TRBV5-1	TRBJ2-3	NA	TRBD2
CASSENPFPQVGNQPQHF	TGTGCCAGCAGTGAGAATCCTTTTCCCCAGGTGGGCAATCAGCCCCAGCATTTT	TRBV6-1	TRBJ1-5	NA	NA
CASSYKGAENYGYTF	TGTGCCAGCAGTTACAAGGGGGCAGAAAACTATGGCTACACCTTC	TRBV6-5	TRBJ1-2	NA	TRBD1
CASSDSGGLNEQFF	TGTGCCAGCAGCGATAGCGGGGGGCTCAATGAGCAGTTCTTC	TRBV6-6	TRBJ2-1	NA	TRBD2
CASSLAQAGVGEQYF	TGTGCCAGCAGCTTAGCCCAAGCAGGGGTAGGCGAGCAGTACTTC	TRBV11-3	TRBJ2-7	NA	NA
CASRIVQASYEQYF	TGTGCCAGCAGAATCGTCCAGGCATCCTACGAGCAGTACTTC	TRBV28	TRBJ2-7	NA	NA
CASSPEGTGKVRETQYF	TGTGCCAGCTCACCAGAAGGGACAGGGAAAGTCAGGGAGACCCAGTACTTC	TRBV18	TRBJ2-5	NA	TRBD1